The rows below give T cell receptor beta chains drawn from one sample of a study of blood T cell repertoires in COVID-19. Assay: immunoSEQ multiplex PCR; the TCRdb copy retains only in-frame clones and omits some. The repertoire holds about 400,000 clones, with around 89% as singletons. What was sequenced was peripheral blood. The receptors originated from a man aged 35 to 55 with acute or convalescent COVID-19. Both conserved end residues are part of each CDR3. The D gene is left open where the match is weak. Clone size is not always given. Where it is, it says once, few, many or a class for expanded clones.

J gene: TRBJ1-5
D gene: -
clone size: -
V gene: TRBV6-2/TRBV6-3
CDR3 DNA: TGTGCCAGCAGTTACTCGCGTCCTGGCAGGGGAACGGTTGGCAATCAGCCCCAGCATTTT
CDR3 protein: CASSYSRPGRGTVGNQPQHF

J gene: TRBJ2-1
D gene: TRBD1
clone size: few
V gene: TRBV19
CDR3 DNA: TGTGCCAGTAGTATTGGACAGGGGAATTACAATGAGCAGTTCTTC
CDR3 protein: CASSIGQGNYNEQFF

J gene: TRBJ2-2
D gene: -
clone size: once
V gene: TRBV12-3/TRBV12-4
CDR3 DNA: TGTGCCAGCAGTTTTGTGGAGTCGGAGCTGTTTTTT
CDR3 protein: CASSFVESELFF

J gene: TRBJ1-2
D gene: TRBD1
clone size: -
V gene: TRBV27
CDR3 DNA: TGTGCCAGCAGTTTATCGGGACAGGGGGGGAACTATGGCTACACCTTC
CDR3 protein: CASSLSGQGGNYGYTF

J gene: TRBJ1-2
D gene: TRBD1
clone size: once
V gene: TRBV29-1
CDR3 DNA: TGCAGCGCCGACCAGGGGGTTGAGGGCTACACCTTC
CDR3 protein: CSADQGVEGYTF

J gene: TRBJ2-1
D gene: TRBD1
clone size: -
V gene: TRBV28
CDR3 DNA: TGTGCCAGCAGTCTCCCCTTGGCAGGGGGATCCTACAATGAGCAGTTCTTC
CDR3 protein: CASSLPLAGGSYNEQFF

J gene: TRBJ2-3
D gene: TRBD2
clone size: once
V gene: TRBV6-4
CDR3 DNA: TGTGCCAGCAGCCTCCGGGGGGCTCTAGCGGGGGTCCCGGATACGCAGTATTTT
CDR3 protein: CASSLRGALAGVPDTQYF

J gene: TRBJ1-2
D gene: TRBD1
clone size: -
V gene: TRBV7-9
CDR3 DNA: TGTGCCAGCAGCTATCCCGGGACAGGGGACTATGGCTACACCTTC
CDR3 protein: CASSYPGTGDYGYTF

J gene: TRBJ1-4
D gene: -
clone size: -
V gene: TRBV3-1/TRBV3-2
CDR3 DNA: TGTGCCAGCAGCCAAGAGAGGGGGTGGGGCGAAATTAATGAAAAACTGTTTTTT
CDR3 protein: CASSQERGWGEINEKLFF

J gene: TRBJ2-1
D gene: TRBD2
clone size: -
V gene: TRBV7-8
CDR3 DNA: TGTGCCAGCAGCTTAGGGCTAGCGGTAGACAATGAGCAGTTCTTC
CDR3 protein: CASSLGLAVDNEQFF

J gene: TRBJ1-6
D gene: TRBD1
clone size: -
V gene: TRBV11-2
CDR3 DNA: TGTGCCAGCGCCCGACAGGGAGGTTCACCCCTCCACTTT
CDR3 protein: CASARQGGSPLHF

J gene: TRBJ1-1
D gene: TRBD1
clone size: -
V gene: TRBV4-1
CDR3 DNA: TGCGCCAGCAACTCGGGGAGCGGACAGGGTTATTCAACCGGCAACACTGAAGCTTTCTTT
CDR3 protein: CASNSGSGQGYSTGNTEAFF

J gene: TRBJ1-6
D gene: -
clone size: -
V gene: TRBV6-5
CDR3 DNA: TGTGCCAGCAGTCGTCCCGGGGATAATTCACCCCTCCACTTT
CDR3 protein: CASSRPGDNSPLHF

J gene: TRBJ2-1
D gene: -
clone size: -
V gene: TRBV13
CDR3 DNA: TGTGCCAGCAGCTTAGGTGACAGCCCCCTGCAGTTCTTC
CDR3 protein: CASSLGDSPLQFF

J gene: TRBJ1-1
D gene: -
clone size: -
V gene: TRBV29-1
CDR3 DNA: TGCAGCGTCCACTCGTCGGAGGGGAACACTGAAGCTTTCTTT
CDR3 protein: CSVHSSEGNTEAFF

J gene: TRBJ1-2
D gene: -
clone size: -
V gene: TRBV6-1
CDR3 DNA: TGTGCCAGCAGTGAAGAAGAAGGAACAGGGCTAATCTCCTATGGCTACACCTTC
CDR3 protein: CASSEEEGTGLISYGYTF

J gene: TRBJ2-7
D gene: TRBD2
clone size: -
V gene: TRBV10-3
CDR3 DNA: TGTGCCATCAGGGGCGGAGCGGGAGACTCCTACGAGCAGTACTTC
CDR3 protein: CAIRGGAGDSYEQYF

J gene: TRBJ1-3
D gene: -
clone size: -
V gene: TRBV5-1
CDR3 DNA: TGCGCCAGCAGCTTGACAGGCCCTTCCTTCTCTGGAAACACCATATATTTT
CDR3 protein: CASSLTGPSFSGNTIYF

J gene: TRBJ2-5
D gene: -
clone size: -
V gene: TRBV10-3
CDR3 DNA: TGTGCCATCAGTGATCCTAGTTTCGTGACCCAGTACTTC
CDR3 protein: CAISDPSFVTQYF

J gene: TRBJ2-3
D gene: -
clone size: -
V gene: TRBV2
CDR3 DNA: TGTGCCAGCAGTGACAGGCTCCCCCGCACAGATACGCAGTATTTT
CDR3 protein: CASSDRLPRTDTQYF